This T cell receptor (beta chain) was captured in a study of PD-1 blockade in classical Hodgkin lymphoma. The time point is: newly diagnosed, previously untreated cHL patient sample. Purification of CD4+ T cells from thawed PBMCs was achieved by magnetic negative selection. Newly diagnosed, untreated classical Hodgkin lymphoma PBMCs provided comparison. Germline V gene sequence: CDR1 KGHSH, CDR2 LQKENI. The ends were cut back, 0 bases at V and 11 bases at J, with 7 bases in the middle. The CDR3 is 12 amino acids. Profiled with immunoSEQ multiplex PCR; TCRdb holds only in-frame clones, not every one. The table records 15,000 to 25,000 clones, about four fifths of them present only once.

The source of this sequence is a human donor with classical Hodgkin lymphoma. This rearrangement joins TRBV18 to TRBJ1-4; TRBD1 might be the D (5 bases). Material: CD4+ T cells from blood. The CDR3 region has the DNA TGTGCCAGCTCACCACCGGCAGGGAAACTGTTTTTT. Translating gives CASSPPAGKLFF.